These T cell receptor beta chains were read from a single sample in a study of T cell changes during pregnancy in multiple sclerosis. Assay used: immunoSEQ multiplex PCR; TCRdb lists only in-frame clones, some missing. The table lists tens of thousands of clones, 85% to 95% of them singletons. The sequencing used peripheral blood, collected before pregnancy. These receptors were obtained from a female donor with multiple sclerosis, enrolled in a pregnancy study. Each CDR3 is given with its conserved first and last residue. D genes are given only for firm matches. Expanded clones get a size class; other rows say once, few or many, or leave the size out.

CDR3 DNA	CDR3 protein	D gene	V gene	J gene	clone size
TGTGCCAGCAGCTTGGGCCGGGACTCCAACTACAATGAGCAGTTCTTC	CASSLGRDSNYNEQFF	-	TRBV5-4	TRBJ2-1	-
TGTGCCAGCAGTTTACGGGACAGACGGGACACTGAAGCTTTCTTT	CASSLRDRRDTEAFF	TRBD1	TRBV28	TRBJ1-1	-
TGTGCCAGCAGCGTAGTTGGGGCAGAAACAGATACGCAGTATTTT	CASSVVGAETDTQYF	-	TRBV9	TRBJ2-3	-
TGTGCCAGCAGCAGCCCTAAAACCAACACTGAAGCTTTCTTT	CASSSPKTNTEAFF	-	TRBV7-3	TRBJ1-1	-
TGCAGCGTTGAATGGCAGAACGCAGGGGTTGAAGCTTTCTTT	CSVEWQNAGVEAFF	-	TRBV29-1	TRBJ1-1	-
TGCGCCAGCAGCTTGGGCAGGGCCACTGAAGCTTTCTTT	CASSLGRATEAFF	-	TRBV5-1	TRBJ1-1	-
TGTGCCAGCTCACAACAGGGGAGTGAGGGCTACACCTTC	CASSQQGSEGYTF	TRBD1	TRBV18	TRBJ1-2	-
TGTGCCAGCAGCGTAAAGGGGGGGGGACTAGCGGTGGAGTCCTACAATGAGCAGTTCTTC	CASSVKGGGLAVESYNEQFF	TRBD2	TRBV9	TRBJ2-1	-
TGCAGCGTTGAGGGACAGCTTCGCTCCTACAATGAGCAGTTCTTC	CSVEGQLRSYNEQFF	TRBD1	TRBV29-1	TRBJ2-1	-
TGTGCCAGCTCACCTTCAGGACAGGGGGGCTATGGCTACACCTTC	CASSPSGQGGYGYTF	TRBD1	TRBV18	TRBJ1-2	-
TGTGCCAGCAGTCCAGGGGGATACGGCACTGAAGCTTTCTTT	CASSPGGYGTEAFF	TRBD1	TRBV6-5	TRBJ1-1	-
TGTGCCAGCAGCTTAGAATCCCAGGGCGGTGGGAATGAGCAGTTCTTC	CASSLESQGGGNEQFF	-	TRBV7-2	TRBJ2-1	once
TGTGCCAGTAGCAAACAGGGGCCTACCTACAATGAGCAGTTCTTC	CASSKQGPTYNEQFF	TRBD1	TRBV19	TRBJ2-1	-
TGTGCCAGCAGTGAAGTGTCTAATTCCTTCAAGCAGTACTTC	CASSEVSNSFKQYF	-	TRBV6-1	TRBJ2-7	-
TGTGCCAGCAGTTTGGGACTTCTCTACGAGCAGTACTTC	CASSLGLLYEQYF	-	TRBV28	TRBJ2-7	few
TGTGCCAGCAGTTTATGGTCTAGCGGGCGGGGTGGCAAAAACATTCAGTACTTC	CASSLWSSGRGGKNIQYF	TRBD2	TRBV27	TRBJ2-4	-
TGCAGCGTTGAATTAAGCTCAGATACGCAGTATTTT	CSVELSSDTQYF	-	TRBV29-1	TRBJ2-3	-
TGTGCCAGTAGTATAACAGGCGGAGACACCATATATTTT	CASSITGGDTIYF	-	TRBV19	TRBJ1-3	-
TGCAGCGCCTCCGGGACAGGGGGAACTGAAGCTTTCTTT	CSASGTGGTEAFF	TRBD1	TRBV29-1	TRBJ1-1	-
TGTGCCACCAGCAGAGATAGACAGGGTGCTGACGAGCAGTACTTC	CATSRDRQGADEQYF	TRBD1	TRBV15	TRBJ2-7	-
TGTGCCAGCAGCTCGAGGATCCACGAGCAGTACTTC	CASSSRIHEQYF	-	TRBV7-8	TRBJ2-7	-
TGTGCCAGCAGTTTTGCCACGGGCGGGTCTGAGCAGTACTTC	CASSFATGGSEQYF	-	TRBV6-5	TRBJ2-7	-
TGTGCCAGCAGTTCTCGGACAGTTGGGAACATTCAGTACTTC	CASSSRTVGNIQYF	-	TRBV28	TRBJ2-4	-
TGTGCCAGCAGTTTAGGACGGGGACTAACGATGAACACCGGGGAGCTGTTTTTT	CASSLGRGLTMNTGELFF	TRBD2	TRBV28	TRBJ2-2	-
TGTGCCAGCAGGTTCCAGGGAAATGGCTACACCTTC	CASRFQGNGYTF	-	TRBV11-3	TRBJ1-2	-
TGTGCCAGCAGCTTGGGACAGGGCCATACGGAGACCCAGTACTTC	CASSLGQGHTETQYF	TRBD1	TRBV11-3	TRBJ2-5	-
TGTGCCAGCAGCTCCACCGCGGGAGGCAATCAGCCCCAGCATTTT	CASSSTAGGNQPQHF	-	TRBV6-5	TRBJ1-5	-
TGTGCCAGCAGCCCAGCGGGGGGGCAAGAGACCCAGTACTTC	CASSPAGGQETQYF	TRBD2	TRBV7-2	TRBJ2-5	-
TGCAGCGTTGAGTCGGGGGATACGCAGTATTTT	CSVESGDTQYF	-	TRBV29-1	TRBJ2-3	-
TGCGCCAGCAGCCAAGAGCCAGGGGGCAGCTATGGCTACACCTTC	CASSQEPGGSYGYTF	TRBD1	TRBV4-3	TRBJ1-2	-
TGTGCCAGCAGTGAACGACTCAACCCCTACCCCACAGATACGCAGTATTTT	CASSERLNPYPTDTQYF	-	TRBV2	TRBJ2-3	-
TGTGCCAGCAGCGAACTAGCGGGAGGGGTTCACGAGCAGTTCTTC	CASSELAGGVHEQFF	TRBD2	TRBV7-9	TRBJ2-1	-
TGTGCCAGCTCACCAGAGGACTTGATTTTCAACACTGAAGCTTTCTTT	CASSPEDLIFNTEAFF	-	TRBV18	TRBJ1-1	-
TGTGCCATGGGAGGTCGGTCTGAAGCTTTCTTT	CAMGGRSEAFF	-	TRBV30	TRBJ1-1	few
TGTGCCAGCAGCCTAGCGGGAGGGCCTTATGAGCAGTACTTC	CASSLAGGPYEQYF	TRBD2	TRBV27	TRBJ2-7	-
TGTGCCAGCAGCTTCGGGATACAAGAGACCCAGTACTTC	CASSFGIQETQYF	-	TRBV11-2	TRBJ2-5	once
TGTGCCAGCAGCCCCCGGACAGGGGACTTTAACTATGGCTACACCTTC	CASSPRTGDFNYGYTF	TRBD1	TRBV7-2	TRBJ1-2	-
TGCGCCAGCAGCCCTCCGGGACTAGCCAAAGAGACCCAGTACTTC	CASSPPGLAKETQYF	TRBD2	TRBV4-1	TRBJ2-5	-
TGTGCCAGCAGCTTAGGGGAGGGGCGGACAAATACGCAGTATTTT	CASSLGEGRTNTQYF	TRBD2	TRBV7-2	TRBJ2-3	-
TGTGCCAGCAGCCCCGGTGGGGGGGAGGCCGGGGAGCTGTTTTTT	CASSPGGGEAGELFF	TRBD2	TRBV4-2	TRBJ2-2	-
TGTGCCAGCTCACCCCTAGGTTCGGCAGGACAAAACACTGAAGCTTTCTTT	CASSPLGSAGQNTEAFF	-	TRBV18	TRBJ1-1	-
TGTGCCAGCAGCCAAGTTGACAGCGACGAGCAGTACTTC	CASSQVDSDEQYF	-	TRBV4-2	TRBJ2-7	-
TGCGCCAGCAGCTTGAGTATGACAGGGGTGCCTGAAGCTTTCTTT	CASSLSMTGVPEAFF	TRBD1	TRBV5-1	TRBJ1-1	once
TGCAGCGTTGTGGGCGGGAGTTTGGGAGAGACCCAGTACTTC	CSVVGGSLGETQYF	TRBD2	TRBV29-1	TRBJ2-5	-
TGTGCCAGCAGCTTAACTGGGACTTCTTACAATGAGCAGTTCTTC	CASSLTGTSYNEQFF	-	TRBV7-3	TRBJ2-1	-
TGTGCCAGCTCACCCAGGACAGGCCCTCCGGAGAACACTGAAGCTTTCTTT	CASSPRTGPPENTEAFF	TRBD1	TRBV18	TRBJ1-1	-